The 5 T cell receptor beta chains below come from one sample, sequenced in a study of blood T cell repertoires in COVID-19. Clones were read by immunoSEQ multiplex PCR, and TCRdb kept only the in-frame ones, dropping some. The sample lists 60,000 to 85,000 clones, approximately 79% occurring once. The sequenced material came from peripheral blood. These receptors were collected from a human donor with acute or convalescent COVID-19. The donor label of this sample is uncertain.

The genes are TRBV19 and TRBJ2-7; D not certain. Germline V CDR1 and CDR2: LNHDA, SQIVND (reference sequence). This CDR3 contains 13 residues. V dropped 5 bases and J dropped 0 bases, with 8 bases sitting between them. CDR3 region: CASSRVRSYEQYF. CDR3 in DNA: TGTGCCAGTAGTCGAGTGCGCTCCTACGAGCAGTACTTC.

The chain links TRBV7-8 to TRBJ1-4; no firm D call. V lost 5 bases, J lost 3 bases, and 16 bases lay in between. Germline V gene sequence: CDR1 SGHVS, CDR2 FQNEAQ. The CDR3 is 16 amino acids. CDR3 DNA: TGTGCCAGCAGCCTGAGGGTCCGCGTTGCTAATGAAAAACTGTTTTTT. It encodes CASSLRVRVANEKLFF.

The gene calls are TRBV10-3 and TRBJ2-7, with D perhaps TRBD1 (6 bases). Germline CDR1 is ENHRY and CDR2 is SYGVKD. With 5 bases removed from V and 2 bases from J, the gap between germline ends came to 10 bases. The CDR3 length is 13 residues. CDR3 loop: CAISQGPTYEQYF. The CDR3 DNA is TGTGCCATCAGTCAGGGGCCAACCTACGAGCAGTACTTC.

The chain joins TRBV6-6 to TRBJ1-6; possibly TRBD1 for D (6 bases). This CDR3 is 14 amino acids long. CDR1 and CDR2 (germline): MNHNY, SVGAGI (reference sequence). V gave up 8 bases and J gave up 2 bases, with 10 bases separating them. The CDR3 loop reads CASGQYTYNSPLHF. The DNA of the CDR3 is TGTGCCAGCGGACAGTACACCTATAATTCACCCCTCCACTTT.

V gene TRBV27 combines with J gene TRBJ2-5, with D tentatively TRBD1 (6 bases). CDR1 is MNHEY and CDR2 is SMNVEV in the germline V gene (reference sequence). The V end was cut by 5 bases, the J end by 4 bases, with 11 bases between. This CDR3 contains 13 residues. The CDR3 bases are TGTGCCAGCAGTCCGGGGACAAGAGAGACCCAGTACTTC. It yields the protein CASSPGTRETQYF.